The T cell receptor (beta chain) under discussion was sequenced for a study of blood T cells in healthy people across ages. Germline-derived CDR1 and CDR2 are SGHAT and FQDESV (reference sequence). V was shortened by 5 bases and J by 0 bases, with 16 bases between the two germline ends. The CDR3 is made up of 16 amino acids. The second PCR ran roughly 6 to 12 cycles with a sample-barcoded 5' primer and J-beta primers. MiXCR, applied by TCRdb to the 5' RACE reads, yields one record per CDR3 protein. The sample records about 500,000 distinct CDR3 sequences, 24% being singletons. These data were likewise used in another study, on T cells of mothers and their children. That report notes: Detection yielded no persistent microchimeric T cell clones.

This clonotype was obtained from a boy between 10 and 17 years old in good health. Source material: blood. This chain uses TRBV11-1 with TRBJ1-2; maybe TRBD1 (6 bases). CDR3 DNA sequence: TGTGCCAGCAGCATGGAGGGGGGATCAACTAACTATGGCTACACCTTC. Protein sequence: CASSMEGGSTNYGYTF.